This TCR beta chain was found in a study of long-term antiretroviral therapy in people with HIV. Sequencing relied on immunoSEQ assay v3.0, run at survey level. Per-sample sequencing targets were roughly 35,000-55,000 T-cell genomes. Here immunoSEQ multiplex PCR was the method, and the copy in TCRdb shows in-frame clones only, minus some. Counted here are 28,000 or so clones, roughly 89% occurring once; the ten biggest clones make up less than 7%. The V gene's germline CDR1 is LNHNV and CDR2 YYDKDF (reference sequence). V shed 1 base and J shed 8 bases, with 18 bases lying between them. CDR3 length equals 16 residues. General study points: Information on adherence, resistance and therapy changes was unavailable. Increased diversity was seen after ART, yet it remained lower than in transplant donor controls. Clonal populations expanded prior to ART predominated within the repertoire at all time points.

Points on this clone: No antigen is known for it.

The chain uses TRBV15 and TRBJ2-1; D ambiguous. This receptor was identified in a man in his late teens or twenties with HIV. The material sequenced was unsorted PBMCs, taken 0.4 years after starting antiretroviral therapy. CDR3 nucleotides: TGTGCCACCAGCAGAGGGGAAGGTTCAGATAAGGATGAGCAGTTCTTC. Residues: CATSRGEGSDKDEQFF. Combining the CDR3 with reference TRBV15 and TRBJ2-1 gives the whole variable domain DAMVIQNPRYQVTQFGKPVTLSCSQTLNHNVMYWYQQKSSQAPKLLFHYYDKDFNNEADTPDNFQSRRPNTSFCFLDIRSPGLGDTAMYLCATSRGEGSDKDEQFFGPGTRLTVL.